This TCR beta chain was captured in a study of neoadjuvant nivolumab and ipilimumab in lung cancer. Per germline, CDR1 MGHRA and CDR2 YSYEKL. With 0 bases removed from V and 9 bases from J, the gap between germline ends came to 12 bases. The CDR3 contains 14 residues. Concerning this clone itself: Its specificity is not known.

Findings and caveats of the study: TCR sequencing covered a small number of samples. Higher pretherapy blood TCR richness went with higher resected-tumor richness.

The repertoire was sequenced with immunoSEQ multiplex PCR; TCRdb's copy has only in-frame clones and lacks some. The sample has about 7,000 clones, 75% to 90% seen once. The sample in question was tumor tissue, obtained after neoadjuvant nivolumab, alone or with ipilimumab, at or shortly before surgery. The source is an adult with non-small cell lung cancer. The V call is TRBV4-1, the J call TRBJ1-5, with a weak D call TRBD1 (5 bases). DNA for the CDR3: TGCGCCAGCAGCCAAGAAGAGGGGAGGTCGCCCCAGCATTTT. Amino acids: CASSQEEGRSPQHF.